This T cell receptor (beta chain) is drawn from a study of technical replicates of blood from a handful of donors. The method was immunoSEQ multiplex PCR; TCRdb's version includes in-frame clones alone and lacks a portion of them. Of under 80,000 clones listed, nearly 90% are singletons. Germline V gives CDR1 LGHNA, CDR2 YNFKEQ. Germline trimming cut 0 bases from V and 4 bases from J; bases unmatched to any gene: 9. This CDR3 contains 18 residues. The origin of this receptor is a human donor in good health. Some clones in this sample may be carry-over from other donors' samples. The sample was PBMCs. The V call is TRBV4-2, the J call TRBJ2-3, with 11 bases lining up with TRBD2. This chain's CDR3 is CASSQDQASSGGSDTQYF. The CDR3 region has the DNA TGTGCCAGCAGCCAAGATCAGGCTTCTAGCGGGGGGTCAGATACGCAGTATTTT.